This T cell receptor beta chain was retrieved from a study of T cells in Graves' hyperthyroidism and ophthalmopathy. Study-wide context: Peripheral blood was obtained at initial diagnosis, preceding any treatment.

Researchers amplified the TCR beta CDR3 regions from RNA transcripts. Primed by the HTBI set, a first-round RT-PCR was run on the TCR CDR3. Via MiXCR, TCRdb re-called the multiplex PCR reads, giving one row per CDR3 protein. In the table there are hundreds of thousands of distinct CDR3 sequences, around 21% of which are singletons. Germline values: CDR1 DFQATT, CDR2 SNEGSKA (reference sequence). V gave up 0 bases and J gave up 0 bases; unmatched junction bases: 3. The CDR3 totals 16 residues. The chain uses TRBV20-1 and TRBJ2-1; 9 bases are shared with TRBD2. The sample comprised blood. The receptor's source is a man in his thirties or forties with Graves' ophthalmopathy. CDR3 nucleotides: TGCAGTGCTAGAGAAAGTAGCGGGAGCTCCTACAATGAGCAGTTCTTC. Translating it yields CSARESSGSSYNEQFF.